The 11 T cell receptor beta chains in this list originate from one sample, sequenced in a study of shared clonotypes between healthy human individuals. As defined, naive CD8 cells were CD45RO-negative and positively selected for CCR7, with terminally differentiated effector memory CD45RA+ cells excluded. Data came from immunoSEQ multiplex PCR; TCRdb stores just in-frame clones and leaves some out. The sample gives approximately 2,200,000 clones, 93% of which show up once; about 1.8% is in the top ten. Sequencing input: naive CD8+ T cells from PBMCs. The receptors stem from a man between 18 and 35 years old in good health. Some clones in this sample may be carry-over from other donors' samples.

The chain joins TRBV7-9 to TRBJ2-1, with D possibly being TRBD2 (6 bases). This CDR3 comprises 16 residues. V lost 5 bases and J 2 bases, leaving 16 bases between the germline ends. From germline, CDR1 is SEHNR and CDR2 FQNEAQ (reference sequence). The CDR3 loop is CASSPDQGGTYNEQFF. CDR3 DNA: TGTGCCAGCAGCCCCGACCAGGGAGGAACCTACAATGAGCAGTTCTTC. Together with reference TRBV7-9 and TRBJ2-1, the CDR3 gives the full variable domain: DTGVSQNPRHKITKRGQNVTFRCDPISEHNRLYWYRQTLGQGPEFLTYFQNEAQLEKSRLLSDRFSAERPKGSFSTLEIQRTEQGDSAMYLCASSPDQGGTYNEQFFGPGTRLTVL.

The chain combines TRBV9 with TRBJ2-7; perhaps TRBD2 as D (5 bases). The germline V gene encodes CDR1 SGDLS and CDR2 YYNGEE. V was trimmed by 3 bases and J by 0 bases, leaving 10 bases between them. The CDR3 length is 14 residues. The DNA of the CDR3 is TGTGCCAGCAGCGGGGGAGCTGCCTCCTACGAGCAGTACTTC. It yields the protein CASSGGAASYEQYF.

The chain recombines TRBV5-5 with TRBJ1-2; TRBD1 agrees at 8 bases. Trimming at V came to 0 bases and at J to 1 base, leaving 2 bases not matched to a gene. CDR3 length: 15 residues. Germline values: CDR1 SGHKS, CDR2 YYEKEE (reference sequence). The CDR3 sequence: CASSLVGQDNYGYTF. CDR3 nucleotides: TGTGCCAGCAGCTTGGTGGGACAGGATAACTATGGCTACACCTTC.

This rearrangement joins TRBV7-2 to TRBJ1-1; the D gene is possibly TRBD1 (5 bases). V was shortened by 4 bases and J by 1 base, with 13 bases between the two germline ends. Germline V gives CDR1 SGHTA, CDR2 FQGNSA. The CDR3 is 15 residues long. The CDR3 region is CASSSWTRENTEAFF. The DNA of the CDR3 is TGTGCCAGCAGCTCGTGGACACGAGAGAACACTGAAGCTTTCTTT.

This rearrangement joins TRBV7-9 to TRBJ2-7; 10 bases are shared with TRBD2. Germline V gene data show CDR1 as SEHNR and CDR2 as FQNEAQ (reference sequence). J gave up 5 bases and V 5 bases, and 6 bases lay outside the gene matches. This CDR3 has 14 residues. As DNA, the CDR3 is TGTGCCAGCAGCCCGGGGACTAGCGAGGACGAGCAGTACTTC. Protein sequence: CASSPGTSEDEQYF.

This chain joins TRBV7-9 and TRBJ2-1; a weak D match, TRBD1 (5 bases). The germline CDR1 and CDR2 sequences are SEHNR and FQNEAQ (reference sequence). The CDR3 runs 17 residues. Deletions cut 5 bases from V and 0 bases from J, with 17 bases between. CDR3 sequence reads: CASSENYRQSSYNEQFF. The CDR3 DNA is TGTGCCAGCAGCGAAAACTACCGACAGAGCTCCTACAATGAGCAGTTCTTC.

This rearrangement joins TRBV29-1 to TRBJ1-6, with 8 positions matching TRBD1. The length of the CDR3 is 13 residues. Germline lookup yields CDR1 SQVTM and CDR2 ANQGSEA. After removal of 7 bases from V and 7 bases from J, the junction contained 6 bases not matched to a gene. This chain's CDR3 is CSGLGQVNSPLHF. In DNA, the CDR3 is TGCAGCGGTCTGGGACAGGTAAATTCACCCCTCCACTTT.

This rearrangement joins TRBV28 to TRBJ1-3; no clear D gene. Trimming left V 3 bases short and J 2 bases short, with 17 bases between. The germline gives CDR1 MDHEN, CDR2 SYDVKM. The CDR3 is made up of 17 amino acids. CDR3 residues: CASSFPVAGRAGNTIYF. The DNA for the CDR3 is TGTGCCAGCAGTTTCCCAGTTGCTGGGCGGGCTGGAAACACCATATATTTT.

V and J are TRBV30 and TRBJ1-1; no clear D gene. Germline lookup yields CDR1 GTSNPN and CDR2 SVGIG (reference sequence). This CDR3 comprises 13 residues. V gave up 1 base and J gave up 4 bases, with 10 bases separating them. The CDR3 protein is CAWSGISGTEAFF. In nucleotides, the CDR3 is TGTGCCTGGAGTGGTATCAGTGGCACTGAAGCTTTCTTT.

This sequence joins TRBV6-5 and TRBJ2-7; 8 nucleotides line up with TRBD2. The ends lost 10 bases at V and 5 bases at J; junction bases unmatched: 13. The CDR3 length is 14 residues. Germline assignment: CDR1 MNHEY and CDR2 SVGAGI. This chain's CDR3 is CANLPGTSADEQYF. The CDR3 DNA reads as TGTGCCAATCTCCCCGGGACTAGTGCTGACGAGCAGTACTTC.

In regard to this clone: The same CDR3 can be traced to other DNA sequences in this sample. The chain employs TRBV27 and TRBJ2-7; 9 bases align to TRBD1. V lost 5 bases and J lost 3; bases outside the gene matches: 8. The CDR3 is made up of 15 amino acids. CDR1 MNHEY and CDR2 SMNVEV come from the germline V gene (reference sequence). In nucleotides, the CDR3 is TGTGCCAGCAGTCACACCGGGACAGGGCTCTACGAGCAGTACTTC. Translated, it gives CASSHTGTGLYEQYF.